Each of the 3 T cell receptor beta chains below was sequenced from the same sample in a study of T cells in Graves' hyperthyroidism and ophthalmopathy (dated by TCRdb to about 2019). Library construction relied on multiplex PCR. The instrument was an Illumina HiSeq 2000. TCR beta CDR3 regions were amplified from RNA transcripts. The TCR CDR3 was subjected to a first round of RT-PCR using the HTBI primer set and the Qiagen OneStep RT-PCR kit. Through fastp at Q25 and MiXCR, TCRdb rebuilt clones from the public reads, retaining in-frame beta chains. When rows share a CDR3 protein, they turn into one entry using the most common DNA and genes. The sample table shows some 620,000 distinct CDR3 sequences, and around 15% are seen once. The leading ten clones occupy 3% to 4% of the sample. Sequencing was done on a sample of blood. These receptors were taken from a young woman with Graves' hyperthyroidism.

This clonotype appeared many times. This chain connects TRBV18 to TRBJ2-5; unclear D gene. The V gene lost 1 base and the J gene lost 4 bases, with 4 bases spanning the gap. Germline loops: CDR1 KGHSH, CDR2 LQKENI. CDR3 length: 12 amino acids. CDR3 in amino acids: CASSPRTETQYF. In DNA, the CDR3 is TGTGCCAGCTCACCACGGACAGAGACCCAGTACTTC.

The chain combines TRBV12-3 or TRBV12-4 with TRBJ2-1; possible D gene TRBD2, 5 bases. The CDR3 is made up of 13 amino acids. Trimming took off 7 bases at V and 5 bases at J, with 12 bases between the two ends. The chain's CDR3 is CASIPTMNNEQFF. The CDR3 DNA is TGTGCCAGCATCCCGACTATGAACAATGAGCAGTTCTTC.

This clonotype was seen ten or more times. The J gene is TRBJ2-5, the V gene TRBV13, with 8 nucleotides matching TRBD1. Germline CDR1 and CDR2: PRHDT and FYEKMQ (reference sequence). Losses at the gene ends were 3 bases for V and 5 bases for J; bases not matched to a gene: 5. The CDR3 is made up of 14 amino acids. CDR3 coding DNA: TGTGCCAGCAGCTTTCAGGGGGCATGGGAGACCCAGTACTTC. It is translated as CASSFQGAWETQYF.